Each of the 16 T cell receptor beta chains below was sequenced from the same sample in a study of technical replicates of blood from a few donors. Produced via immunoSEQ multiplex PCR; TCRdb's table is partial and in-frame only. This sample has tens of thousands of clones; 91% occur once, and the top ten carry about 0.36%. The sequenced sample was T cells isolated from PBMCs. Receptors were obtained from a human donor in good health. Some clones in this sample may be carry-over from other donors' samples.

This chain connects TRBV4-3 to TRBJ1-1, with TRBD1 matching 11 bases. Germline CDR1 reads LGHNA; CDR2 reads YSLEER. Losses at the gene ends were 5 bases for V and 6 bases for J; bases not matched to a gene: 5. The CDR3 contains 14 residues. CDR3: CASSLGTGGAEAFF. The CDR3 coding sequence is TGCGCCAGCAGCTTAGGGACAGGGGGTGCTGAAGCTTTCTTT.

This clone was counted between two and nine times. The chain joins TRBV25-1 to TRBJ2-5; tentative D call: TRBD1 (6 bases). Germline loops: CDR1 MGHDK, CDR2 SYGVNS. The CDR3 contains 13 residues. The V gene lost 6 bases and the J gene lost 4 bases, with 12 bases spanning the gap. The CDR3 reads CASSRGHGETQYF. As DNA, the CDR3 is TGTGCCAGCAGCAGGGGACACGGAGAGACCCAGTACTTC.

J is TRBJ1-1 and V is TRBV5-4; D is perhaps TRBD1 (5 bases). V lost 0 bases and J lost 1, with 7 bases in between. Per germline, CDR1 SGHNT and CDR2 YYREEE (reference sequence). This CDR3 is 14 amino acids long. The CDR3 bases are TGTGCCAGCAGCTTGGGCAGGGAGAACACTGAAGCTTTCTTT. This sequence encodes CASSLGRENTEAFF.

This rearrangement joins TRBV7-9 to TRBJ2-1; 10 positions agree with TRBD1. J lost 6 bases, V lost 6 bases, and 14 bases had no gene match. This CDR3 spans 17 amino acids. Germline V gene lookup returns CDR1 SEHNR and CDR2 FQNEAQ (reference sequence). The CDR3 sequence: CASRFKVVGTGVNEQFF. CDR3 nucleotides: TGTGCCAGCAGATTCAAGGTGGTCGGGACAGGGGTCAATGAGCAGTTCTTC.

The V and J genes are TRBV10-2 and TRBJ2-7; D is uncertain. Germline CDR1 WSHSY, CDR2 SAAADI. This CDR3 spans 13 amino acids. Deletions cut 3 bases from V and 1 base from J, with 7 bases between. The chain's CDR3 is CASSDVYSYEQYF. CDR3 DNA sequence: TGCGCCAGCAGTGATGTGTATTCCTACGAGCAGTACTTC.

The CDR3 DNA is TGCGCCAGCAGCCCCCCGATTGGAGACGAGCAGTACTTC. Translated: CASSPPIGDEQYF. This chain links TRBV5-1 with TRBJ2-7; D remains ambiguous. The CDR3 has 13 residues. V was cut by 4 bases and J by 5 bases, with 13 bases left in between. The germline V gene has CDR1 SGHRS and CDR2 YFSETQ.

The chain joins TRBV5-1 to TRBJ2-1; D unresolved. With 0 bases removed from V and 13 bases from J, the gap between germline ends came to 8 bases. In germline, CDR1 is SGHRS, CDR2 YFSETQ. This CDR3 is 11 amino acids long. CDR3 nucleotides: TGCGCCAGCAGCTTGGGCTATCTCCAGTTCTTC. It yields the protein CASSLGYLQFF.

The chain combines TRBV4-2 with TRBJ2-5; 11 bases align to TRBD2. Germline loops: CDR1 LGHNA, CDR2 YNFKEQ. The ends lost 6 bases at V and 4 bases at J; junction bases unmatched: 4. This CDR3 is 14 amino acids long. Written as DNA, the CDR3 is TGTGCCAGCAGGCCGGGACTAGCGGTAGAGACCCAGTACTTC. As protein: CASRPGLAVETQYF.

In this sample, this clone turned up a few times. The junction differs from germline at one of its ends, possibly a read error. The CDR3 DNA is TGTGTCAGCAGGAGGGTGGGTGAAAAACTGTTTTTT. Translated, it gives CVSRRVGEKLFF. This chain connects TRBV6-1 to TRBJ1-4, with no clear D. The V gene's germline CDR1 is MNHNS and CDR2 SASEGT. The CDR3 contains 12 residues.

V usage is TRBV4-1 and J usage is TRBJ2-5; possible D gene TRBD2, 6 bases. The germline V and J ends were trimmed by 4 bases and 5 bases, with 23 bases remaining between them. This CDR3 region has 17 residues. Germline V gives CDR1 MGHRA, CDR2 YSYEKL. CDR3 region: CASSPFSGSRSGETQYF. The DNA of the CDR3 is TGCGCCAGCAGCCCATTTAGCGGCTCAAGGTCAGGGGAGACCCAGTACTTC.

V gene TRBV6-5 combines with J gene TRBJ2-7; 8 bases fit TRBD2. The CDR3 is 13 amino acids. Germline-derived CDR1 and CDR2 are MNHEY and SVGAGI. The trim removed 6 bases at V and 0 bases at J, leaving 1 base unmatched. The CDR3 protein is CASRTSGSYEQYF. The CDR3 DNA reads TGTGCCAGCAGAACTAGCGGCTCCTACGAGCAGTACTTC.

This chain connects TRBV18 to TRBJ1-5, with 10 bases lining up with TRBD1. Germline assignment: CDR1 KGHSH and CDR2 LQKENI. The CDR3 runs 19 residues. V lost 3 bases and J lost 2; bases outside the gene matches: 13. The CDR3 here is CASSPTPGTGARGNQPQHF. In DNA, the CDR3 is TGTGCCAGCTCACCTACTCCCGGGACAGGGGCGAGGGGCAATCAGCCCCAGCATTTT.

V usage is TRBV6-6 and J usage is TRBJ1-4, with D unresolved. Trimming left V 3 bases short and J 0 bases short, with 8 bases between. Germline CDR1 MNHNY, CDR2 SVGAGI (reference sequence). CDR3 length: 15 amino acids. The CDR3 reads CASSYETATNEKLFF. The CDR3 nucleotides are TGTGCCAGCAGTTATGAAACTGCAACTAATGAAAAACTGTTTTTT.

CDR3 nucleotides: TGTGCTAGTGGTTTGTCCAGGACAGGGCACCAAGAGACCCAGTACTTC. Residues: CASGLSRTGHQETQYF. The rearrangement joins TRBV12-5 to TRBJ2-5; 8 positions match TRBD1. Germline CDR1 is LGHNT and CDR2 is FRNRAP. The CDR3 contains 16 residues. V was clipped by 2 bases and J by 0 bases; unmatched bases: 5.

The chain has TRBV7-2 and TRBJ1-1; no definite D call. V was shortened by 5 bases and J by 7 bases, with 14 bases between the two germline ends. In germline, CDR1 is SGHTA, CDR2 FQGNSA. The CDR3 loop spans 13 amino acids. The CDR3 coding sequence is TGTGCCAGCAGCCTTACGAGGGTGGGTGAAGCTTTCTTT. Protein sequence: CASSLTRVGEAFF.

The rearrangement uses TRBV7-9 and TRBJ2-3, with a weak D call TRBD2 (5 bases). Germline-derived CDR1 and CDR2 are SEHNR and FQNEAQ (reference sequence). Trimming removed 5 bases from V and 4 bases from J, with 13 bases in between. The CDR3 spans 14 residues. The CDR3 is CASSVRGVPDTQYF. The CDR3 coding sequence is TGTGCCAGCAGCGTCCGGGGTGTCCCAGATACGCAGTATTTT. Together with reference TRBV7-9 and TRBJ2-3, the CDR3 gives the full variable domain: DTGVSQNPRHKITKRGQNVTFRCDPISEHNRLYWYRQTLGQGPEFLTYFQNEAQLEKSRLLSDRFSAERPKGSFSTLEIQRTEQGDSAMYLCASSVRGVPDTQYFGPGTRLTVL.